This TCR beta chain derives from a study of type 1 and type 2 diabetes patients. Trimming removed 7 bases from V and 7 bases from J; junction bases left unmatched: 5. The CDR3 spans 14 residues. Germline loops: CDR1 LNHDA, CDR2 SQIVND (reference sequence). PCR was run on genomic DNA. Multiplex PCR with 30 forward and 13 reverse primers amplified the TCR beta CDR3. MiXCR, run by TCRdb on the multiplex PCR reads, gives a single entry per CDR3 protein. The data contain under 300,000 distinct CDR3 sequences, roughly 50% of them singletons. V and J are TRBV19 and TRBJ1-5; TRBD1 matches at 12 bases. Sequenced: peripheral blood mononuclear cells (PBMCs). The TCR sequence derives from a man younger than 35 with type 2 diabetes. The chain's CDR3 is CASTGTGGGQPQHF. CDR3 coding DNA: TGTGCCAGTACCGGGACAGGGGGCGGCCAGCCCCAGCATTTT.